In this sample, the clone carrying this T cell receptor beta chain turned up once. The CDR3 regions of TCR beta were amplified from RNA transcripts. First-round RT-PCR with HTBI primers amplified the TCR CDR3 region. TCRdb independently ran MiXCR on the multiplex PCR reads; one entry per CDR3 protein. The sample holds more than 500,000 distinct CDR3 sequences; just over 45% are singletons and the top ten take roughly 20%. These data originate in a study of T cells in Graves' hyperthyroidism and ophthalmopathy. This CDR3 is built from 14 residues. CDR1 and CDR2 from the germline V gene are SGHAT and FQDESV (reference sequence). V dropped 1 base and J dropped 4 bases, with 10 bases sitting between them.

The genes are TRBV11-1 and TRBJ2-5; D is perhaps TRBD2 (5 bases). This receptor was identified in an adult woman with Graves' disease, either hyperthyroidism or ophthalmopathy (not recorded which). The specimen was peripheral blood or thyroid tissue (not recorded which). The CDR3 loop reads CASSLESEGETQYF. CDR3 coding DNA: TGTGCCAGCAGCTTAGAGTCAGAGGGAGAGACCCAGTACTTC.